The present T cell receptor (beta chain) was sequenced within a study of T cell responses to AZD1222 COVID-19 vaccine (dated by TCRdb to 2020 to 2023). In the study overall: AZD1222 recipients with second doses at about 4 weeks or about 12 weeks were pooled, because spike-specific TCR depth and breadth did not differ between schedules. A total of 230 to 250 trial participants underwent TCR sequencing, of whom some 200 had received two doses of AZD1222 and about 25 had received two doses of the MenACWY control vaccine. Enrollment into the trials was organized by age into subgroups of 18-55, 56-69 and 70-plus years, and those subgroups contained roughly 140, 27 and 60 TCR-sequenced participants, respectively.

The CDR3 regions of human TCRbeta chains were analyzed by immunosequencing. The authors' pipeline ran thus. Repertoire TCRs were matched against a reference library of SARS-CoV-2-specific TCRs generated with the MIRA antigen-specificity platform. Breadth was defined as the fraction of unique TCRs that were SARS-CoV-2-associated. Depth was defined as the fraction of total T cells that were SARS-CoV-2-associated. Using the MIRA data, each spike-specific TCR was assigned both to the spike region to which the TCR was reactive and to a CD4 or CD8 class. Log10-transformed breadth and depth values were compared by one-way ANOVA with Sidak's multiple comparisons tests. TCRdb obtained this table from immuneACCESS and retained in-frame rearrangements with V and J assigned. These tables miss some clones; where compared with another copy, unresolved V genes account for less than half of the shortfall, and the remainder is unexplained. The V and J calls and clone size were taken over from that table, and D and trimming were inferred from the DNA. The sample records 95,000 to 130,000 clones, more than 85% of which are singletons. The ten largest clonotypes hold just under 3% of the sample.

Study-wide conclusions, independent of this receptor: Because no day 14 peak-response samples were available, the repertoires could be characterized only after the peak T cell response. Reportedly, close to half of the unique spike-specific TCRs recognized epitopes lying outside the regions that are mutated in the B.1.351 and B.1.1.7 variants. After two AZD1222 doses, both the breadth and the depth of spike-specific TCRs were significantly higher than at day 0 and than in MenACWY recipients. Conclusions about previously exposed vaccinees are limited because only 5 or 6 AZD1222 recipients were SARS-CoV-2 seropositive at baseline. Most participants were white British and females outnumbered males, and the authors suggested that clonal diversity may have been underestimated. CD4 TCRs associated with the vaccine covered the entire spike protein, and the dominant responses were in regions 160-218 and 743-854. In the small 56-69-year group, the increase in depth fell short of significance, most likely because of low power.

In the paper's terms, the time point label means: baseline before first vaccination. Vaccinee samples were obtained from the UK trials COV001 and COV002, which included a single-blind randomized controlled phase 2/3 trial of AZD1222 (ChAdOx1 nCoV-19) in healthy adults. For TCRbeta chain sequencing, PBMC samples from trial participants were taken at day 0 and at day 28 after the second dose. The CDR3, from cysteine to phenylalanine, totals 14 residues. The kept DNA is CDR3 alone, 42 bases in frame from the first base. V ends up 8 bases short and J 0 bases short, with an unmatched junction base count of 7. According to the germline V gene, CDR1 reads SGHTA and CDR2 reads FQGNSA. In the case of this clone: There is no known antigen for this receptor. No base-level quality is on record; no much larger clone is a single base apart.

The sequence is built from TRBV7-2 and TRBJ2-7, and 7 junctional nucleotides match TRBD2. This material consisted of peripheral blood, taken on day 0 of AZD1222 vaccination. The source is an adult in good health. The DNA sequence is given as TGTGCCAGCGGACTAGTCGGGGTCTCCTACGAGCAGTACTTC. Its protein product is CASGLVGVSYEQYF. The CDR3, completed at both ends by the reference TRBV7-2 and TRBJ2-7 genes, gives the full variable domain GAGVSQSPSNKVTEKGKDVELRCDPISGHTALYWYRQSLGQGLEFLIYFQGNSAPDKSGLPSDRFSAERTGGSVSTLTIQRTQQEDSAVYLCASGLVGVSYEQYFGPGTRLTVT.